The 22 T cell receptor beta chains below come from one sample, sequenced in a study of read filtering for tumor transcriptome and immune sequencing. This library used approximately 0.4 ug RNA and molecular barcoded adaptors spanning alpha/delta and beta/gamma chains. TCRdb reprocessed the reads with MiXCR, giving one entry per CDR3 protein. The profile covers around 130,000 distinct CDR3 sequences, with 13% appearing a single time and roughly 11% taken by the ten largest. Sequencing was performed on a population of CD138-negative cells sorted from bone marrow. The receptors derive from a donor at least 40 years old with multiple myeloma.

This clonotype was observed many times. The chain employs TRBV19 and TRBJ2-1; D is possibly TRBD2 (6 bases). CDR3 size: 14 residues. Germline-derived CDR1 and CDR2 are LNHDA and SQIVND (reference sequence). Trimming removed 5 bases from V and 1 base from J, with 9 bases in between. In DNA form, the CDR3 reads TGTGCCAGTAGTGGCGGGGTATCCTACAATGAGCAGTTCTTC. Amino acid sequence: CASSGGVSYNEQFF.

This chain uses TRBV18 with TRBJ2-2, with D possibly TRBD2 on 6 matching bases. Germline V lookup: CDR1 KGHSH, CDR2 LQKENI. The CDR3 is 15 residues long. Trimming removed 3 bases from V and 3 bases from J, with 11 bases in between. The CDR3 loop reads CASSPSGRHTGELFF. CDR3 coding DNA: TGTGCCAGCTCACCTAGCGGCAGACACACCGGGGAGCTGTTTTTT.

This clonotype was found many times. V and J are TRBV27 and TRBJ2-3; 11 bases agree with TRBD2. CDR1 is MNHEY and CDR2 is SMNVEV in the germline V gene (reference sequence). The V gene end was trimmed by 3 bases and the J gene end by 0 bases; junction bases not matched to a gene: 14. The CDR3 is made up of 20 amino acids. The CDR3 DNA reads as TGTGCCAGCAGTTTCGGACTAGCGGGCGGAGGATCTACTAGCACAGATACGCAGTATTTT. Translating it yields CASSFGLAGGGSTSTDTQYF.

This clonotype has at least ten counts. The V gene is TRBV2, the J gene TRBJ1-1, with TRBD1 matching 8 bases. V dropped 1 base and J dropped 4; count of bases not matched to a gene: 8. Germline CDR1 SNHLY, CDR2 FYNNEI. The CDR3 has 16 amino acids. The DNA of the CDR3 is TGTGCCAGCAGTGAAGAGACGCCCGGACAGGGCACTGAAGCTTTCTTT. Amino acid sequence: CASSEETPGQGTEAFF. The variable domain in full, completed from reference TRBV2 and TRBJ1-1, reads EPEVTQTPSHQVTQMGQEVILRCVPISNHLYFYWYRQILGQKVEFLVSFYNNEISEKSEIFDDQFSVERPDGSNFTLKIRSTKLEDSAMYFCASSEETPGQGTEAFFGQGTRLTVV.

This clonotype was seen more than once but under ten times. The J gene is TRBJ1-5, the V gene TRBV7-2, with a possible D match to TRBD1 (5 bases). V was clipped by 1 base and J by 4 bases, with 11 bases between them. CDR1 and CDR2 from the germline V gene are SGHTA and FQGNSA. The CDR3 totals 15 residues. Here the CDR3 reads CASSLGDAKNQPQHF. The CDR3 coding sequence is TGTGCCAGCAGCTTAGGGGACGCTAAGAATCAGCCCCAGCATTTT.

Points on this clonotype: It may be a read error: a sequence one base away is much more abundant. The V and J genes are TRBV7-9 and TRBJ1-1; the D is unclear. Germline V gene sequence: CDR1 SEHNR, CDR2 FQNEAQ (reference sequence). The CDR3 has 14 amino acids. The germline V and J ends were trimmed by 1 base and 4 bases, with 10 bases remaining between them. The CDR3 loop is CASSLGGDVTEAFF. CDR3 sequence (DNA): TGTGCCAGCAGCTTAGGAGGAGACGTCACTGAAGCTTTCTTT. The full variable domain, with the rest looked up from reference TRBV7-9 and TRBJ1-1, is DTGVSQNPRHKITKRGQNVTFRCDPISEHNRLYWYRQTLGQGPEFLTYFQNEAQLEKSRLLSDRFSAERPKGSFSTLEIQRTEQGDSAMYLCASSLGGDVTEAFFGQGTRLTVV.

This clonotype was counted ten times or more. This sequence joins TRBV29-1 and TRBJ2-5; 13 nucleotides agree with TRBD2. Germline CDR1 and CDR2: SQVTM and ANQGSEA. The CDR3 has 13 residues. With V trimmed by 7 bases and J by 5 bases, 4 bases remained unmatched. CDR3 protein: CSAPLAGGETQYF. The CDR3 region has the DNA TGCAGCGCTCCACTAGCGGGAGGGGAGACCCAGTACTTC.

This sequence joins TRBV6-1 and TRBJ1-1; 8 nucleotides agree with TRBD1. The CDR3 runs to 13 residues. Germline assignment: CDR1 MNHNS and CDR2 SASEGT. V dropped 5 bases and J dropped 6; count of bases not matched to a gene: 5. The CDR3 nucleotides read TGTGCCAGCAGTCAACAGGGGGACCCTGAAGCTTTCTTT. Its protein is CASSQQGDPEAFF.

This clonotype was counted ten times or more. CDR3 protein: CASSFLGVEAFF. CDR3 bases: TGTGCCAGCAGCTTTTTAGGAGTTGAAGCTTTCTTT. This chain joins TRBV7-2 and TRBJ1-1; D remains unclear. With 3 bases removed from V and 7 bases from J, the gap between germline ends came to 9 bases. Germline-derived CDR1 and CDR2 are SGHTA and FQGNSA. This CDR3 contains 12 residues.

With respect to this clonotype: A read error may account for a junction end that differs from germline. The chain recombines TRBV29-1 with TRBJ1-1; D is uncertain. The length of the CDR3 is 12 residues. CDR1 is SQVTM and CDR2 is ANQGSEA in the germline V gene. The CDR3: CSVAEVRTGAFF. CDR3 in DNA: TGCAGCGTTGCAGAGGTTCGGACTGGAGCTTTCTTT.

This clonotype was found many times. The CDR3 DNA follows: TGTGCCAGTAGTATAGGCGGGACTAGCGGAACCTACAATGAGCAGTTCTTC. Amino acids: CASSIGGTSGTYNEQFF. V usage is TRBV19 and J usage is TRBJ2-1, with 11 bases identical to TRBD2. There are 17 residues in the CDR3. V lost 1 base and J lost 2; bases outside the gene matches: 4. Germline CDR1 and CDR2: LNHDA and SQIVND (reference sequence).

As to this clonotype: A clone one base away is much larger, so this may be a read error. V usage is TRBV24-1 and J usage is TRBJ2-3; D remains unclear. The germline CDR1 and CDR2 sequences are KGHDR and SFDVKD. This CDR3 is built from 12 residues. CDR3 DNA: TGTGCCGCCAGCCTACCCTCAGATACGCAGTATTTT. Its protein is CAASLPSDTQYF.

This clonotype was detected many times. This chain joins TRBV6-5 and TRBJ2-1, with 10 bases identical to TRBD2. CDR1 and CDR2 (germline): MNHEY, SVGAGI. This CDR3 region has 13 residues. Germline trimming cut 11 bases from V and 8 bases from J; bases unmatched to any gene: 9. CDR3 loop: CASRRTSGDEQFF. The CDR3 nucleotides read TGTGCCTCTCGTCGGACTAGCGGTGATGAGCAGTTCTTC.

To note about this clonotype: This could be a read error, since a much larger clone is one nucleotide away. In this CDR3 the conserved last residue, phenylalanine or tryptophan, is missing, so a read error is likely. The V gene is TRBV7-2, the J gene TRBJ2-2, with TRBD1 as a possible D gene (6 bases). Trimming shortened V by 7 bases and J by 6 bases, and 12 bases separated the two germline ends. CDR1 is SGHTA, CDR2 FQGNSA, per germline. The CDR3 has 13 residues. CDR3 region: CASTPTGSGELFY. The CDR3 DNA is TGTGCCAGCACCCCTACAGGGTCCGGGGAGCTGTTTTAT.

The sample holds many counts of this clonotype. V is TRBV29-1 and J is TRBJ2-3, with D possibly TRBD1 on 5 matching bases. Germline values: CDR1 SQVTM, CDR2 ANQGSEA. This CDR3 has 18 residues. V lost 3 bases, J lost 2 bases, and 24 bases lay in between. The CDR3 protein is CSVEGQGIVYSSTDTQYF. CDR3 DNA sequence: TGCAGCGTTGAGGGGCAGGGTATCGTTTACTCTTCCACAGATACGCAGTATTTT.

This clonotype was observed at least ten times. The V gene is TRBV7-2, the J gene TRBJ2-2; D possibly corresponds to TRBD1 (6 bases). V lost 2 bases, J lost 5 bases, and 12 bases lay in between. The length of the CDR3 is 15 residues. CDR1 is SGHTA, CDR2 FQGNSA, per germline. CDR3 nucleotide sequence: TGTGCCAGCAGCTTAAGTGGGGGCGGGACCGGGGAGCTGTTTTTT. Translating gives CASSLSGGGTGELFF.

This clonotype was counted ten times or more. The V and J genes are TRBV7-2 and TRBJ2-7, with TRBD2 identical over 9 bases. The CDR3 spans 15 residues. Per germline, CDR1 SGHTA and CDR2 FQGNSA. With V trimmed by 5 bases and J by 2 bases, 7 bases remained unmatched. The CDR3 region is CASSLRTSDTYEQYF. CDR3 nucleotide sequence: TGTGCCAGCAGCCTGAGGACTAGCGACACCTACGAGCAGTACTTC.

This chain links TRBV29-1 with TRBJ2-3, with TRBD2 matching 9 bases. From germline, CDR1 is SQVTM and CDR2 ANQGSEA. The CDR3 loop spans 15 amino acids. Trimming removed 3 bases from V and 3 bases from J; junction bases left unmatched: 7. The CDR3 protein is CSVDWREGPTDTQYF. The CDR3 DNA sequence: TGCAGCGTTGATTGGCGGGAGGGCCCTACAGATACGCAGTATTTT.

This clonotype came up many times. The V call is TRBV5-1, the J call TRBJ2-3; perhaps TRBD2 as D (6 bases). CDR3 length: 13 residues. Trimming took 0 bases from V and 9 from J, leaving 11 bases between them. Germline CDR1 is SGHRS and CDR2 is YFSETQ. CDR3 in amino acids: CASSLEGGATQYF. The CDR3 DNA reads as TGCGCCAGCAGCTTGGAGGGCGGGGCCACGCAGTATTTT.

In its sample, this clonotype was seen a few times. This chain joins TRBV7-9 and TRBJ2-5; no reliable D call. This CDR3 comprises 14 residues. In germline, CDR1 is SEHNR, CDR2 FQNEAQ (reference sequence). Trimming pared 5 bases from V and 4 bases from J, leaving 14 bases between. The DNA for the CDR3 is TGTGCCAGCAGCCCGGGTCTGCCTACAGAGACCCAGTACTTC. Its translation: CASSPGLPTETQYF.

This clonotype was seen many times. The genes are TRBV18 and TRBJ1-1; no definite D call. CDR3 size: 13 residues. The V end lost 0 bases, the J end lost 5 bases, and 7 bases lay between the germline ends. From germline, CDR1 is KGHSH and CDR2 LQKENI. The CDR3 DNA reads as TGTGCCAGCTCACCACCAGGGATGACTGAAGCTTTCTTT. It specifies CASSPPGMTEAFF.

This clonotype has ten or more counts. The rearrangement links TRBV12-3 or TRBV12-4 to TRBJ2-1; the match to TRBD2 covers 9 bases. J gave up 12 bases and V 5 bases, and 5 bases lay outside the gene matches. The CDR3 is 12 amino acids. The CDR3 nucleotides read TGTGCCAGCAGTAAAGCGGGAGGCGCGCAGTTCTTC. As protein: CASSKAGGAQFF.